This is a list of T cell receptor beta chains from one sample in a study of blood T cell repertoires in COVID-19. Using immunoSEQ multiplex PCR, the repertoire was profiled, and TCRdb retains in-frame clones only, with some absent. The sample holds about 310,000 clones, just under 90% seen once. The sample comprised PBMCs or T cells enriched from blood (not recorded which). All receptors derive from a woman in her twenties or thirties who had recovered from COVID-19. Both conserved end residues are part of each CDR3. The D gene is left open where the match is weak. A row's size may be missing; if present it is once, few, many or a size class.

d_gene	abundance	v_gene	j_gene	CDR3nt	CDR3aa
NA	NA	TRBV6-5	TRBJ1-1	TGTGCCAGCAGTTACCCTGAGGGCATCCGAACAACTGAAGCTTTCTTT	CASSYPEGIRTTEAFF
NA	NA	TRBV18	TRBJ1-2	TGTGCCAGCTCACCATTTAGGGGGGGCGATGGCTACACCTTC	CASSPFRGGDGYTF
NA	NA	TRBV18	TRBJ1-1	TGTGCCAGCTCACCCCAAGGGGGAACTGAAGCTTTCTTT	CASSPQGGTEAFF
TRBD2	many	TRBV3-1/TRBV3-2	TRBJ2-1	TGTGCCAGCAGCCAGGGACTAGCGGCCCACAATGAGCAGTTCTTC	CASSQGLAAHNEQFF
TRBD1	NA	TRBV28	TRBJ1-1	TGTGCCAGCAGTTCGCCCGGGACAGGGTTTTCGTACACTGAAGCTTTCTTT	CASSSPGTGFSYTEAFF
NA	NA	TRBV27	TRBJ2-5	TGTGCCAGCAGTTTACACCTACGGCGTTCGGGGTCTGAGACCCAGTACTTC	CASSLHLRRSGSETQYF
NA	NA	TRBV28	TRBJ2-6	TGTGCCCTTAGCTCTGGGGCCAACGTCCTGACTTTC	CALSSGANVLTF
NA	NA	TRBV11-3	TRBJ1-5	TGTGCCAGCGAGAGTAGCAATCAGCCCCAGCATTTT	CASESSNQPQHF
TRBD2	NA	TRBV25-1	TRBJ2-7	TGTGCCAGCAGTGAATTGGTCGCGGGAGGGTCCTACGAGCAGTACTTC	CASSELVAGGSYEQYF
TRBD2	NA	TRBV6-5	TRBJ2-1	TGTGCCAGCAGCCTACTAGCGCGAGAGGATGAGCAGTTCTTC	CASSLLAREDEQFF
TRBD1	few	TRBV28	TRBJ1-5	TGTGCCAGCAGTGCCGGACAGGTAGTATCAGCGGCCCAGCATTTT	CASSAGQVVSAAQHF
TRBD1	NA	TRBV7-6	TRBJ2-2	TGTGCCAGCAGCGCCGGACAGGGGGCCGCCGGGGAGCTGTTTTTT	CASSAGQGAAGELFF
NA	NA	TRBV18	TRBJ1-1	TGTGCCAGCTCATCAACAGGGAAAGACACTGAAGCTTTCTTT	CASSSTGKDTEAFF
NA	NA	TRBV11-1	TRBJ2-3	TGTGCCAGCAGCGGGGCTAGCACAGATACGCAGTATTTT	CASSGASTDTQYF
TRBD1	NA	TRBV7-9	TRBJ1-3	TGTGCCAGCAGCTTCCCCGGGACAGGGGGATCTGGAAACACCATATATTTT	CASSFPGTGGSGNTIYF
NA	NA	TRBV12-3/TRBV12-4	TRBJ2-7	TGTGCCAGCAGTTTAGAACCGCGACAGCGGTACTTC	CASSLEPRQRYF
NA	NA	TRBV6-5	TRBJ2-7	TGTGCCAGCAGTTACGGCATTTCCTACGAGCAGTACTTC	CASSYGISYEQYF
TRBD2	NA	TRBV6-5	TRBJ2-7	TGTGCCAGCAGTCCTACTAGCGATAACGAGCAGTACTTC	CASSPTSDNEQYF
NA	NA	TRBV5-6	TRBJ1-5	TGTGCCAGCAGCTTGAGGGGAGGGGAGCACGGCAATCAGCCCCAGCATTTT	CASSLRGGEHGNQPQHF
NA	NA	TRBV7-9	TRBJ1-2	TGTGCCAGCAGCTTAGGCGGGGCTGGCTACACCTTC	CASSLGGAGYTF
TRBD1	NA	TRBV6-5	TRBJ1-6	TGTGCCAGCAGAGGGACAGGGCGATCACCCCTCCACTTT	CASRGTGRSPLHF
TRBD2	NA	TRBV4-1	TRBJ2-1	TGCGCCAGCAGCCCGGGACTAGCGATCAATGAGCAGTTCTTC	CASSPGLAINEQFF
NA	once	TRBV6-5	TRBJ1-2	TGTGCCAGCAGAGGACAAAGGGAAGGTGGCTACACCTTC	CASRGQREGGYTF
TRBD1	NA	TRBV7-2	TRBJ2-7	TGTGCCAGCAGCCAGAGCTGGGACAGGGGAAGGGAGCAGTACTTC	CASSQSWDRGREQYF
TRBD2	NA	TRBV11-2	TRBJ2-2	TGTGCCAGCAGCTCCCCCATTTGGGGGGGTGTCAACACCGGGGAGCTGTTTTTT	CASSSPIWGGVNTGELFF
TRBD1	NA	TRBV5-8	TRBJ2-2	TGTGCCAGCAGCTTGACCCGGGACAGGGACCCCGGGGAGCTGTTTTTT	CASSLTRDRDPGELFF
NA	NA	TRBV7-2	TRBJ2-2	TGTGCCAGCAGCTCGGTGGAGATTTACACCGGGGAGCTGTTTTTT	CASSSVEIYTGELFF
NA	NA	TRBV7-9	TRBJ2-2	TGTGCCAGCAGCTCTTTCAGGGGAACCGGGGAGCTGTTTTTT	CASSSFRGTGELFF
TRBD1	NA	TRBV11-1	TRBJ2-7	TGTGCCAGCAGCTTATTAGCGGGACAGGGGAGGTACGAGCAGTACTTC	CASSLLAGQGRYEQYF
NA	NA	TRBV6-1	TRBJ2-1	TGTGCCAGCAGTGAAGCAATAGCTTACAATGAGCAGTTCTTC	CASSEAIAYNEQFF
NA	NA	TRBV7-2	TRBJ1-2	TGTGCCAGCAGCTTAGATCAGAACCTCGCTGGCTACACCTTC	CASSLDQNLAGYTF
TRBD2	NA	TRBV11-3	TRBJ2-3	TGTGCCAGCAGCTCGGGGAGGGAAAACACAGATACGCAGTATTTT	CASSSGRENTDTQYF
NA	NA	TRBV11-2	TRBJ1-2	TGTGCCAGCAGCCAAACAGACGTCTATGGCTACACCTTC	CASSQTDVYGYTF
TRBD1	NA	TRBV5-1	TRBJ1-4	TGCGCCAGCAGCCCTGGAGGCTGGGACAGGGGACGCGATCCACCTTCATGGATTTTT	CASSPGGWDRGRDPPSWIF
NA	NA	TRBV6-5	TRBJ1-2	TGTGCCAGCAGTACCCTGGACAGCATCTATGGCTACACCTTC	CASSTLDSIYGYTF
TRBD1	NA	TRBV11-2	TRBJ1-5	TGTGCCAGCAGCTTATTTGGGACAGTAGATCAGCCCCAGCATTTT	CASSLFGTVDQPQHF
TRBD2	NA	TRBV7-9	TRBJ2-1	TGTGCCAGCAGTTGGGCGACTAGCGGGAGGGCCAGTGAGCAGTTCTTC	CASSWATSGRASEQFF
NA	NA	TRBV5-6	TRBJ1-2	TGTGCCAGCAGCCCTGGTTGGGGGCTTGATCCAGGTGGCTACACCTTC	CASSPGWGLDPGGYTF
TRBD1	NA	TRBV6-5	TRBJ2-7	TGTGCCAGCAGCGACAGGGGACACTACGAGCAGTACTTC	CASSDRGHYEQYF
NA	NA	TRBV6-5	TRBJ2-3	TGTGCCAGCAGTTACCTGGGGGCGGATACGCAGTATTTT	CASSYLGADTQYF
TRBD1	NA	TRBV2	TRBJ1-6	TGTGCCAGCAGCGGACAGGGAAATGTGAATGGTTCACCCCTCCACTTT	CASSGQGNVNGSPLHF
NA	once	TRBV7-2	TRBJ2-2	TGTGCCAGCAGCTTAGTGTTCGGGGCCGGGGAGCTGTTTTTT	CASSLVFGAGELFF
NA	NA	TRBV30	TRBJ1-2	TGTGCCTGGAGTACCTACAGGGAGGGCTATGGCTACACCTTC	CAWSTYREGYGYTF
TRBD2	NA	TRBV10-1	TRBJ2-1	TGCGCCAGCAGTTTAGCGGGAGTTGGCTACAATGAGCAGTTCTTC	CASSLAGVGYNEQFF
NA	once	TRBV28	TRBJ2-3	TGTGCCAGCAGTTTACTCCTTGGTCCCGAAAGACTGTTTAGCACAGATACGCAGTATTTT	CASSLLLGPERLFSTDTQYF
TRBD2	NA	TRBV6-5	TRBJ2-5	TGTGCCAGCAGTTACTCGGGGCTAGCGGGACGAGAGACCCAGTACTTC	CASSYSGLAGRETQYF
NA	NA	TRBV21-1	TRBJ1-2	TGTGCCAGCAGCAAAGTTGGCGGTCCGAACTATGGCTACACCTTC	CASSKVGGPNYGYTF